This T cell receptor beta chain was recovered during a study of cytomegalovirus exposure and HLA in healthy donors. Germline CDR1 and CDR2: MNHNY and SVGAGI (reference sequence). Trimming removed 5 bases at V and 4 bases at J, with 17 bases between. The CDR3 is made up of 15 amino acids. Details on this clone: Its antigen is as yet unknown.

With 60 Vbeta and 13 Jbeta primers, the PCR was carried out. Assay used: immunoSEQ multiplex PCR; TCRdb lists only in-frame clones, some missing. The table includes 160,000 or so clones, 70% to 90% detected once. Study-level results: Earlier analysis yielded a pattern in which most TCR beta V segments were productive about 87% or about 30% of the time.

The TCR was taken from a woman aged 25 to 39 in good health and CMV-seropositive. This chain joins TRBV6-6 and TRBJ1-1; D unresolved. The sequencing sample was made of PBMCs. The CDR3 region has the DNA TGTGCCAGCAGTCCCGCTCTCCTAATTGCCACTGAAGCTTTCTTT. Its translation: CASSPALLIATEAFF.